Shown below are 3 T cell receptor beta chains from a single sample sequenced in a study of response to subunit inactivated influenza vaccine. In TCRdb, the RT-PCR reads were re-called with MiXCR into one record per CDR3 protein. This table has about 160,000 distinct CDR3 sequences, approximately 10% appearing once. Sequenced here: non-naive T cells sorted from PBMCs, sampled about 40 days after vaccination. These receptor sequences come from a man aged 50-60 years who received an inactivated influenza vaccine.

In its sample, this clonotype was seen a few times. The V call is TRBV20-1, the J call TRBJ2-1, with 9 bases matching TRBD2. The CDR3 length is 11 residues. The trim removed 3 bases at V and 14 bases at J, leaving 5 bases unmatched. Germline V gene sequence: CDR1 DFQATT, CDR2 SNEGSKA (reference sequence). This CDR3 reads CSASSSGNKFF. CDR3 DNA: TGCAGTGCTAGTTCTAGCGGGAATAAGTTCTTC.

This clonotype occurred a few times. The V and J genes are TRBV5-1 and TRBJ2-7; D is unresolved. CDR1 and CDR2 (germline): SGHRS, YFSETQ. The CDR3 consists of 14 residues. V gave up 4 bases and J gave up 0 bases, with 11 bases separating them. CDR3 region: CASSPHSSSYEQYF. The CDR3 nucleotides are TGCGCCAGCAGCCCCCACAGTTCCTCCTACGAGCAGTACTTC.

This clonotype has at least ten counts. The rearrangement uses TRBV12-3 or TRBV12-4 and TRBJ2-2; D unclear. V was clipped by 5 bases and J by 4 bases, with 8 bases between them. This CDR3 is built from 13 residues. CDR3 residues: CASSPLATGELFF. CDR3 sequence (DNA): TGTGCCAGCAGTCCGTTGGCCACCGGGGAGCTGTTTTTT.